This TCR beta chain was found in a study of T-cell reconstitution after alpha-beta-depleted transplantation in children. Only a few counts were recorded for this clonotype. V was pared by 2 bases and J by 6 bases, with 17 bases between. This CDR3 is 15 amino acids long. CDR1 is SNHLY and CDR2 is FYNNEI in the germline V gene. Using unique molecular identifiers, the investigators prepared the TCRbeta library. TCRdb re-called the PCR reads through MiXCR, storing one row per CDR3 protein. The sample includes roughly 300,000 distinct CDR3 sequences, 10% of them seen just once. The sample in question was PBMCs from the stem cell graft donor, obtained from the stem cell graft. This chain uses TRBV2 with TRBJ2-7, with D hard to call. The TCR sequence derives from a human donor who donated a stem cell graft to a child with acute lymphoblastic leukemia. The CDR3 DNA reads TGTGCCAGCAGTGAAACGAGTACAGACTTGGGCGAGCAGTACTTC. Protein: CASSETSTDLGEQYF.